The 24 T cell receptor beta chains presented below share a single source sample, sequenced in a study of T-cell memory formation after mild COVID-19. Each CDR3 protein is one row after TCRdb ran MiXCR on the 5' RACE reads. The sample lists about 120,000 distinct CDR3 sequences, approximately 21% seen once, with roughly 40% in the top ten. Material: PBMCs or a T cell subset sorted from them (not recorded which). Receptors originate from a man between 18 and 29 years old who had mild COVID-19 (a few samples of this study predate the infection). Cell type and time point are not known.

J is TRBJ1-1 and V is TRBV29-1; D uncertain. The CDR3 is made up of 11 amino acids. V lost 4 bases and J 1 base, leaving 4 bases between the germline ends. CDR1 is SQVTM, CDR2 ANQGSEA, per germline. As DNA, the CDR3 is TGCAGCGTTGTCAGGAACACTGAAGCTTTCTTT. This encodes CSVVRNTEAFF. Based on the CDR3 plus reference TRBV29-1 and TRBJ1-1, the full variable domain is SAVISQKPSRDICQRGTSLTIQCQVDSQVTMMFWYRQQPGQSLTLIATANQGSEATYESGFVIDKFPISRPNLTFSTLTVSNMSPEDSSIYLCSVVRNTEAFFGQGTRLTVV.

This clonotype was seen once. The J gene is TRBJ2-1, the V gene TRBV11-2; D unclear. The CDR3 contains 16 residues. V was trimmed by 5 bases and J by 2 bases, leaving 16 bases between them. CDR1 is SGHAT and CDR2 is FQNNGV in the germline V gene. The CDR3 region has the DNA TGTGCCAGCAGCCCCTATGTGGATAGGGCCTACAATGAGCAGTTCTTC. Encoded protein: CASSPYVDRAYNEQFF.

This clonotype was counted between two and nine times. The genes are TRBV3-1 and TRBJ2-1; 8 nucleotides agree with TRBD2. Germline CDR1 is LGHDT and CDR2 is YNNKEL (reference sequence). The CDR3 consists of 16 residues. The V and J ends lost 2 bases and 2 bases, in that order; junction bases with no gene match: 5. The CDR3 loop is CASSQFKGLAYNEQFF. The DNA of the CDR3 is TGTGCCAGCAGCCAATTCAAGGGACTAGCCTACAATGAGCAGTTCTTC.

This sequence joins TRBV6-5 and TRBJ1-2; 8 positions match TRBD1. Germline V gives CDR1 MNHEY, CDR2 SVGAGI. The CDR3 loop spans 15 amino acids. V was clipped by 7 bases and J by 9 bases; unmatched bases: 16. DNA of the CDR3: TGTGCCAGCACGGGAGGGGGGACAGGCCCTATTAGCTACACCTTC. Translated, it gives CASTGGGTGPISYTF.

Only a few counts were recorded for this clonotype. V is TRBV9 and J is TRBJ2-1; 10 bases are a match to TRBD1. The CDR3 sequence is 14 residues long. V was pared by 7 bases and J by 4 bases, with 5 bases of the junction left unmatched. Per the germline V gene, CDR1 is SGDLS and CDR2 is YYNGEE. CDR3 sequence: CASGQGGPYNEQFF. The CDR3 nucleotides are TGTGCCAGCGGACAGGGGGGGCCTTACAATGAGCAGTTCTTC.

The sample holds a few counts of this clonotype. CDR3 loop: CASSPAWSGFRTDTQYF. The CDR3 nucleotides are TGCGCCAGCAGCCCCGCTTGGTCGGGGTTTCGCACAGATACGCAGTATTTT. This chain connects TRBV4-3 to TRBJ2-3; D is perhaps TRBD2 (5 bases). CDR1 is LGHNA, CDR2 YSLEER, per germline. The CDR3 consists of 17 residues. The V end lost 4 bases, the J end lost 1 base, and 18 bases lay between the germline ends.

This clonotype was observed a few times. This chain links TRBV5-1 with TRBJ2-2; TRBD1 matches at 7 bases. This CDR3 contains 16 residues. V trimming: 0 bases; J trimming: 3 bases; junction bases outside the gene matches: 5. Per the germline V gene, CDR1 is SGHRS and CDR2 is YFSETQ. CDR3 in DNA: TGCGCCAGCAGCTTGGCAGACAGGGATTACACCGGGGAGCTGTTTTTT. This encodes CASSLADRDYTGELFF.

The chain couples TRBV7-2 to TRBJ2-7; TRBD2 matches 7 bases. The CDR3 loop spans 15 amino acids. J was trimmed by 6 bases and V by 4 bases; bases with no gene match: 12. Germline CDR1 is SGHTA and CDR2 is FQGNSA. Written as DNA, the CDR3 is TGTGCCAGCAGCTCCAGCGGGGCTGGGCGCGTCGAGCAGTACTTC. Protein product: CASSSSGAGRVEQYF.

V usage is TRBV7-9 and J usage is TRBJ1-1, with 7 bases identical to TRBD1. The V gene's germline CDR1 is SEHNR and CDR2 FQNEAQ (reference sequence). V dropped 5 bases and J dropped 0; count of bases not matched to a gene: 6. The CDR3 extends over 15 amino acids. The CDR3 nucleotides read TGTGCCAGCAGCCGAACAGGACAGGTGAACACTGAAGCTTTCTTT. It translates to CASSRTGQVNTEAFF.

In this sample, this clonotype turned up a few times. J is TRBJ2-7 and V is TRBV27; D may match TRBD1 or TRBD2 (6 bases each). The germline V gene has CDR1 MNHEY and CDR2 SMNVEV (reference sequence). V lost 0 bases to trimming and J lost 5 bases, with 11 bases between them. The CDR3 is 14 amino acids. This CDR3 is CASSLSYGGDEQYF. CDR3 coding DNA: TGTGCCAGCAGTTTATCTTACGGGGGCGACGAGCAGTACTTC.

This clonotype has a handful of counts. The V call is TRBV7-2, the J call TRBJ2-7, with 7 bases matching TRBD2. The CDR3 covers 14 residues. The germline CDR1 and CDR2 sequences are SGHTA and FQGNSA. With 5 bases clipped from V and 2 bases from J, the junction kept 6 bases outside the gene matches. CDR3 in DNA: TGTGCCAGCAGCCCCTGGGGGGGTACCTACGAGCAGTACTTC. It codes for CASSPWGGTYEQYF.

This chain joins TRBV11-2 and TRBJ2-5, with D possibly matching TRBD2 (6 bases). CDR1 and CDR2 from the germline V gene are SGHAT and FQNNGV. This CDR3 comprises 16 residues. V lost 2 bases and J 0 bases, leaving 13 bases between the germline ends. CDR3 protein: CASSLISGGYQETQYF. CDR3 coding DNA: TGTGCCAGCAGCTTAATCAGTGGGGGGTACCAAGAGACCCAGTACTTC.

This clonotype was picked up a small number of times. The chain combines TRBV6-2 or TRBV6-3 with TRBJ2-5; TRBD2 agrees at 7 bases. This CDR3 comprises 13 residues. V shed 8 bases, J shed 5 bases, and the junction held 8 bases outside the gene matches. The germline V gene encodes CDR1 MNHEY and CDR2 SVGEGT. The DNA for the CDR3 is TGTGCCAGCTCCATGCTAGCGGTTGAGACCCAGTACTTC. It is translated as CASSMLAVETQYF.

The chain links TRBV5-1 to TRBJ2-3; no definite D call. The germline V gene encodes CDR1 SGHRS and CDR2 YFSETQ. Trimming shortened V by 1 base and J by 1 base, and 7 bases separated the two germline ends. This CDR3 contains 14 residues. DNA for the CDR3: TGCGCCAGCAGCTTGTTTCCCGGCACAGATACGCAGTATTTT. Protein sequence: CASSLFPGTDTQYF. Together with reference TRBV5-1 and TRBJ2-3, the CDR3 gives the full variable domain: KAGVTQTPRYLIKTRGQQVTLSCSPISGHRSVSWYQQTPGQGLQFLFEYFSETQRNKGNFPGRFSGRQFSNSRSEMNVSTLELGDSALYLCASSLFPGTDTQYFGPGTRLTVL.

A few counts support this clonotype. V gene TRBV29-1 combines with J gene TRBJ2-3, with D perhaps TRBD2 (7 bases). The germline CDR1 and CDR2 sequences are SQVTM and ANQGSEA. Trimming cost V 5 bases and J 2 bases, with 14 bases left between them. The CDR3 has 14 residues. The CDR3 DNA sequence: TGCAGCGTTCTCCCACGGGGGGCCACAGATACGCAGTATTTT. It codes for CSVLPRGATDTQYF.

This chain links TRBV12-5 with TRBJ2-1; 7 bases align to TRBD1. V shed 5 bases and J 0 bases; nucleotides not matched to a gene: 4. The CDR3 is 15 amino acids. Per germline, CDR1 LGHNT and CDR2 FRNRAP. The CDR3 DNA follows: TGTGCTAGTGGTCCCGGGACAGCCTCCTACAATGAGCAGTTCTTC. Translated, it gives CASGPGTASYNEQFF.

This clonotype occurred many times. The V and J genes are TRBV7-2 and TRBJ1-2; D is perhaps TRBD1 (5 bases). Germline V gene sequence: CDR1 SGHTA, CDR2 FQGNSA. Trimming removed 5 bases at V and 0 bases at J, with 16 bases between. This CDR3 contains 16 residues. The CDR3 nucleotides are TGTGCCAGCAGCCCCCCTTGGGGCTCGACTAACTATGGCTACACCTTC. It specifies CASSPPWGSTNYGYTF.

The genes are TRBV6-2 or TRBV6-3 and TRBJ2-7; weak D call: TRBD2 (7 bases). This CDR3 region has 17 residues. CDR1 is MNHEY, CDR2 SVGEGT, per germline. Trimming stripped 2 bases from V and 0 bases from J, with 17 bases between. The CDR3 reads CASSYPTAGGHSYEQYF. The CDR3 DNA follows: TGTGCCAGCAGTTACCCGACCGCCGGGGGGCACTCCTACGAGCAGTACTTC.

The CDR3 protein is CASGGHTDTQYF. CDR3 in DNA: TGTGCCAGCGGGGGGCACACAGATACGCAGTATTTT. J is TRBJ2-3 and V is TRBV6-5; D tentatively fits TRBD1 or TRBD2 (6 bases each). Trimming left V 8 bases short and J 2 bases short, with 8 bases between. There are 12 residues in the CDR3. Germline CDR1 reads MNHEY; CDR2 reads SVGAGI.

This clonotype was recorded at least ten times. The chain is built from TRBV7-6 and TRBJ2-2; 15 nucleotides match TRBD2. The CDR3 is 18 amino acids. Germline V gene lookup returns CDR1 SGHVS and CDR2 FNYEAQ. V gave up 5 bases and J gave up 4 bases; unmatched junction bases: 8. The CDR3 coding sequence is TGTGCCAGCAGCCGGACTAGCGGGGGGGCGCTGGGCACCGGGGAGCTGTTTTTT. Protein product: CASSRTSGGALGTGELFF.

The sample holds a few counts of this clonotype. This chain uses TRBV9 with TRBJ2-1, with D tentatively TRBD1 or TRBD2 (5 bases each). In germline, CDR1 is SGDLS, CDR2 YYNGEE. The CDR3 totals 15 residues. Trimming pared 4 bases from V and 4 bases from J, leaving 15 bases between. The CDR3 sequence: CASSPPGLLYNEQFF. Here the CDR3 DNA reads TGTGCCAGCAGCCCCCCGGGGCTACTTTACAATGAGCAGTTCTTC.

J is TRBJ2-7 and V is TRBV12-3 or TRBV12-4; D is unclear. This CDR3 contains 13 residues. With 2 bases removed from V and 3 bases from J, the gap between germline ends came to 8 bases. CDR3 protein: CASSLSHFYEQYF. CDR3 nucleotide sequence: TGTGCCAGCAGTTTAAGTCACTTCTACGAGCAGTACTTC.

The V and J genes are TRBV2 and TRBJ2-2; TRBD1 is a possible D gene (6 bases). Germline V gene data show CDR1 as SNHLY and CDR2 as FYNNEI. V lost 10 bases, J lost 4 bases, and 19 bases lay in between. The CDR3 is 15 residues long. The CDR3 here is CAIVTGRQGTGELFF. The DNA of the CDR3 is TGTGCCATCGTCACAGGGCGCCAGGGCACCGGGGAGCTGTTTTTT.

Only a few counts were recorded for this clonotype. The chain couples TRBV28 to TRBJ2-3; no clear D gene. In germline, CDR1 is MDHEN, CDR2 SYDVKM. V gave up 3 bases and J gave up 0 bases, with 4 bases separating them. The CDR3 is 13 residues long. CDR3 region: CASSLVSTDTQYF. CDR3 DNA: TGTGCCAGCAGTTTGGTGAGCACAGATACGCAGTATTTT.